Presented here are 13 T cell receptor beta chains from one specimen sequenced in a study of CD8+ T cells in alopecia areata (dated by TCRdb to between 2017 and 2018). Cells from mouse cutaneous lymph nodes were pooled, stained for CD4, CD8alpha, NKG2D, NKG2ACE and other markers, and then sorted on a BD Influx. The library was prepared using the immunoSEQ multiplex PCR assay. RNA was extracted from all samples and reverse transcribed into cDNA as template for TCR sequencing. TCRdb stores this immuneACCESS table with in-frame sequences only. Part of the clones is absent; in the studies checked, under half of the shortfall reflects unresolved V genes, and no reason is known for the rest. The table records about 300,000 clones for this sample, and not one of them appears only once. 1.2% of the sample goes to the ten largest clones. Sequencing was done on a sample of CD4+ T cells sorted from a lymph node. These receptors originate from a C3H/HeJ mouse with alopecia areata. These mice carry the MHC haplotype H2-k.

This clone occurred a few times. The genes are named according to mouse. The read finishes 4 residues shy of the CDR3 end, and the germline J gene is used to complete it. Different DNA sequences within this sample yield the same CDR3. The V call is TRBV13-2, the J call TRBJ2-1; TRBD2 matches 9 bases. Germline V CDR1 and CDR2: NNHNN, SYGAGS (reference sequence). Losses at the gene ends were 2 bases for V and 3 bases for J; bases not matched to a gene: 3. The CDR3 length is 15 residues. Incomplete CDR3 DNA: TGTGCCAGCGGTGACCCTGGGGGGGGCTATGCT. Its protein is CASGDPGGGYA. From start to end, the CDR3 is CASGDPGGGYAEQFF.

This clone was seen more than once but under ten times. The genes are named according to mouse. CDR3 DNA (partial): TGTGCCAGCAGTGGCCGAGCTGGGGGGGGTGCAGAA. Encoded protein: CASSGRAGGGAE. The entire CDR3 sequence reads CASSGRAGGGAETLYF. J is TRBJ2-3 and V is TRBV13-1; 9 bases are a match to TRBD2. The read ends 4 residues early relative to the CDR3; the germline J gene fills the gap. The CDR3 spans 16 residues. Germline lookup yields CDR1 NSHNY and CDR2 SYGAGN. V lost 3 bases and J lost 1; bases outside the gene matches: 6.

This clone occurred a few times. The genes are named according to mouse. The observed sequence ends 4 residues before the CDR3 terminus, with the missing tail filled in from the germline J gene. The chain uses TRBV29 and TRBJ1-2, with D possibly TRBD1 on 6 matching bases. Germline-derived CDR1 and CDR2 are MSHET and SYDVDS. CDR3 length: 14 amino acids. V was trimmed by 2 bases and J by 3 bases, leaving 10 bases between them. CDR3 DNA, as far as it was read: TGTGCTAGCAGTTTACAGGGGTCGGACTCC. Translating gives CASSLQGSDS. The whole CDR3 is CASSLQGSDSDYTF. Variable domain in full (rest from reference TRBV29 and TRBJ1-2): DMKVTQMPRYLIKRMGENVLLECGQDMSHETMYWYRQDPGLGLQLIYISYDVDSNSEGDIPKGYRVSRKKREHFSLILDSAKTNQTSVYFCASSLQGSDSDYTFGSGTRLLVI.

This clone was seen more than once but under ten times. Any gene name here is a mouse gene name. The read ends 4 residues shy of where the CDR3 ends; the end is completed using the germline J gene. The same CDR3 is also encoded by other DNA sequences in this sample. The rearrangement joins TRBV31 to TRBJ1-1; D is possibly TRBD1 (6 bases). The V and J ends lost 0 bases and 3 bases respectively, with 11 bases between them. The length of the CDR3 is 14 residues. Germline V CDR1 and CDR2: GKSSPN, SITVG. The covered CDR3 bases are TGTGCCTGGAGTCTAGAGGGGGGCGACACA. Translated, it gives CAWSLEGGDT. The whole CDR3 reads CAWSLEGGDTEVFF.

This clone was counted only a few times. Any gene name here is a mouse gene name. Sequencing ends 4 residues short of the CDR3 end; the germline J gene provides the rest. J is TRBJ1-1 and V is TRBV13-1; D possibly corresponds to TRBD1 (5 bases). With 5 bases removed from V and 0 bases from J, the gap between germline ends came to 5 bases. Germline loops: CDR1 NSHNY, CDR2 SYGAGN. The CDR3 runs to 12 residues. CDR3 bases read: TGTGCCAGCAGAGGGGCAAACACA. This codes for CASRGANT. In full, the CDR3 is CASRGANTEVFF.

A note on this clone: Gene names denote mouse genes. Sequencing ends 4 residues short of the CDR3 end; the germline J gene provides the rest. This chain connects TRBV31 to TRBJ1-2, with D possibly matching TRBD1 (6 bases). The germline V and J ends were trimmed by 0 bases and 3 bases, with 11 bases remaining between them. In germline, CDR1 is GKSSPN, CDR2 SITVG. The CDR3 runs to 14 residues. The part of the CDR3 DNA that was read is TGTGCCTGGAGTCTCGGGGGGGCACACTCC. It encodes CAWSLGGAHS. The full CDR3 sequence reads CAWSLGGAHSDYTF. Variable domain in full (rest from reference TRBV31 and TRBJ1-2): AQTIHQWPVAEIKAVGSPLSLGCTIKGKSSPNLYWYWQATGGTLQQLFYSITVGQVESVVQLNLSASRPKDDQFILSTEKLLLSHSGFYLCAWSLGGAHSDYTFGSGTRLLVI.

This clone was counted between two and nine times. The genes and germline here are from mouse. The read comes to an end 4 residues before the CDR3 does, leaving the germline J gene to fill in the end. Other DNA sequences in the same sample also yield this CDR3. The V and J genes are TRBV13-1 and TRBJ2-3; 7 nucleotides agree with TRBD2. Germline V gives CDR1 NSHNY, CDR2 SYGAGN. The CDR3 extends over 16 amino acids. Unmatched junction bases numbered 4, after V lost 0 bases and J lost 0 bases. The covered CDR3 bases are TGTGCCAGCAGTGATGGGGGGGGAAGTAGTGCAGAA. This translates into CASSDGGGSSAE. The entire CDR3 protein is CASSDGGGSSAETLYF.

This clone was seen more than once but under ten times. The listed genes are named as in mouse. CDR3 DNA (partial): TGTGCCAGCAGCTTGGGGGGGGCGGAAGAC. This sequence encodes CASSLGGAED. The complete CDR3 reads CASSLGGAEDTQYF. The chain carries TRBV3 and TRBJ2-5, with 8 positions matching TRBD2. The read stops 4 residues short of the end of the CDR3; the missing end is completed from the germline J gene. The germline gives CDR1 SNHLY, CDR2 FYNGKV (reference sequence). This CDR3 spans 14 amino acids.

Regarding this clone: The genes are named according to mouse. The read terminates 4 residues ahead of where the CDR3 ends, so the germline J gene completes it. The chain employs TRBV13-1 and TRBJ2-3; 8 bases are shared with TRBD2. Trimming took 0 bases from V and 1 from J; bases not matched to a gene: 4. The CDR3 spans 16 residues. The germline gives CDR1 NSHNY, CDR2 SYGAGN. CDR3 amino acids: CASSDVWGEGAETLYF. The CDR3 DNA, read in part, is TGTGCCAGCAGTGATGTCTGGGGGGAGGGTGCAGAA.

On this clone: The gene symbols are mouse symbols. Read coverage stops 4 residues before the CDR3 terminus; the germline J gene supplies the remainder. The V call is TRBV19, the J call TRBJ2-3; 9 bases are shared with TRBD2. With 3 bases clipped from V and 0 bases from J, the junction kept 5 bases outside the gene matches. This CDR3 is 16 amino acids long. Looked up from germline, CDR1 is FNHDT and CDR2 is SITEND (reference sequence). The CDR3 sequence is CASSKWGGASAETLYF. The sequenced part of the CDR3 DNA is TGTGCCAGCAGTAAATGGGGGGGCGCGAGTGCAGAA.

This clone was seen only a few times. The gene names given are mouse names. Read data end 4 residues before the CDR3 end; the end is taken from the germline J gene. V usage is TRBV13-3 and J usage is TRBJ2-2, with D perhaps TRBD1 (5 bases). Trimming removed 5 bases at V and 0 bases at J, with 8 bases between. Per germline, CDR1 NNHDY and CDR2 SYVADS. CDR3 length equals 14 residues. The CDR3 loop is CASRETANTGQLYF. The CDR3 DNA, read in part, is TGTGCCAGCAGGGAGACAGCAAACACCGGG.

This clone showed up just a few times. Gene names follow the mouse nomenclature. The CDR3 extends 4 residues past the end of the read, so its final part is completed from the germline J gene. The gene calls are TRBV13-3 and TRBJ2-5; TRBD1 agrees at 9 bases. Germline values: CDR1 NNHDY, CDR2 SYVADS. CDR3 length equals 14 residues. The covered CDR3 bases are TGTGCCAGCAGTTTCGGGACAGGGAGGGAC. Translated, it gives CASSFGTGRD. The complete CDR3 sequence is CASSFGTGRDTQYF.

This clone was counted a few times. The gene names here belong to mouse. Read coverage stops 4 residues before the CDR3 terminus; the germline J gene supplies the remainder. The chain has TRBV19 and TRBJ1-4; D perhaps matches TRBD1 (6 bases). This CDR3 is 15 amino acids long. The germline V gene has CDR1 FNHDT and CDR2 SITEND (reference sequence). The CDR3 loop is CASSIGLGGRERLFF. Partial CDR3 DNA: TGTGCCAGCAGTATAGGCCTGGGGGGGCGCGAA.